This T cell receptor (beta chain) was identified during a study of T cell responses to AZD1222 COVID-19 vaccine. V lost 0 bases to trimming and J lost 6 bases; unmatched junction nucleotides: 8. This CDR3 is 17 amino acids long. CDR1 and CDR2 from the germline V gene are SGHDT and YYEEEE. Sequencing was performed with immunoSEQ multiplex PCR; in TCRdb, only in-frame clones are kept and a portion is missing. The data hold 80,000 to 90,000 clones, with 90% observed a single time. Remarks on this clone: Its antigen is unidentified.

General study results and limits: Females made up more of the donors, who were largely white British, and clonal diversity may have come out too low. Vaccine-associated CD4 TCRs ranged over spike, dominating at 160-218 and 743-854. No day 14 peak samples; only post-peak repertoires were characterized.

V usage is TRBV5-6 and J usage is TRBJ1-6; 8 bases align to TRBD1. This sequence originates from an adult in good health. The sample was peripheral blood, taken on day 0 of AZD1222 vaccination. CDR3 region: CASSLVDRTGINSPLHF. CDR3 nucleotides: TGTGCCAGCAGCTTGGTCGACCGGACAGGGATTAATTCACCCCTCCACTTT.